The clone carrying this T cell receptor (beta chain) came up many times. The use of a sample-barcoded 5' primer and a J-beta primer mix characterized a second PCR of 7 to 11 cycles. From the 5' RACE reads, TCRdb called clonotypes with MiXCR, one entry per CDR3 protein. Of about 1,800,000 distinct CDR3 sequences detected, roughly 28% appear once; the ten largest clones hold about 7.7%. The CDR3 covers 13 residues. Germline loops: CDR1 KGHDR, CDR2 SFDVKD. The V and J ends lost 2 bases and 2 bases respectively, with 5 bases between them. This sample stems from a study of blood T cells in healthy people across ages.

V is TRBV24-1 and J is TRBJ1-2, with D uncertain. The sequencing sample was made of blood. This sequence originates from a woman aged 30 to 39 in good health. CDR3 DNA: TGTGCCACCAGTGATTACTCGAACTATGGCTACACCTTC. Encoded protein: CATSDYSNYGYTF.